These 25 T cell receptor beta chains share one sample of origin, sequenced in a study of blood T cell repertoires in COVID-19. TCRdb keeps only in-frame clones here, not all; method: immunoSEQ multiplex PCR. The table has over 90,000 clones, around 81% seen once. The material sequenced was peripheral blood. Receptors were obtained from a man aged 80 or over with COVID-19, enrolled during active disease.

Here the CDR3 reads CASTERGTGLNTDTQYF. The CDR3 DNA sequence: TGTGCCAGTACCGAGCGCGGGACAGGGCTTAACACAGATACGCAGTATTTT. The genes are TRBV19 and TRBJ2-3, with 9 bases lining up with TRBD1. Germline CDR1 LNHDA, CDR2 SQIVND (reference sequence). J gave up 2 bases and V 7 bases, and 13 bases lay outside the gene matches. The CDR3 extends over 17 amino acids.

This clone was seen only once. V and J are TRBV5-6 and TRBJ2-3, with a possible D match to TRBD2 (6 bases). CDR1 is SGHDT and CDR2 is YYEEEE in the germline V gene. V was pared by 4 bases and J by 2 bases, with 20 bases between. This CDR3 is 17 amino acids long. The CDR3, as DNA: TGTGCCAGCAGCACCGGGACTGTCCTTCTAAACACAGATACGCAGTATTTT. Its protein product is CASSTGTVLLNTDTQYF. The variable domain in full, with the rest retrieved from reference TRBV5-6 and TRBJ2-3, is DAGVTQSPTHLIKTRGQQVTLRCSPKSGHDTVSWYQQALGQGPQFIFQYYEEEERQRGNFPDRFSGHQFPNYSSELNVNALLLGDSALYLCASSTGTVLLNTDTQYFGPGTRLTVL.

V and J are TRBV12-5 and TRBJ2-1, with TRBD2 matching 11 bases. There are 15 residues in the CDR3. J gave up 9 bases and V 0 bases, and 4 bases lay outside the gene matches. Looked up from germline, CDR1 is LGHNT and CDR2 is FRNRAP. The CDR3 sequence is CASGLVSGGAGEQFF. The CDR3 nucleotides read TGTGCTAGTGGTTTGGTTAGCGGGGGGGCGGGTGAGCAGTTCTTC.

The chain employs TRBV29-1 and TRBJ2-1, with 10 positions matching TRBD2. Looked up from germline, CDR1 is SQVTM and CDR2 is ANQGSEA. The CDR3 runs 13 residues. Trimming cost V 6 bases and J 6 bases; bases outside gene matches: 5. The CDR3 reads CSVASGSGNEQFF. The CDR3 region has the DNA TGCAGCGTAGCTAGCGGGAGTGGCAATGAGCAGTTCTTC.

In its sample, this clone was seen a few times. The chain uses TRBV5-1 and TRBJ1-2, with TRBD1 matching over 8 bases. This CDR3 comprises 14 residues. J gave up 8 bases and V 3 bases, and 9 bases lay outside the gene matches. CDR1 and CDR2 from the germline V gene are SGHRS and YFSETQ. The CDR3 reads CASSSGQGYDGYTF. The DNA of the CDR3 is TGCGCCAGCAGCTCCGGACAGGGATACGACGGCTACACCTTC.

The chain combines TRBV11-3 with TRBJ2-1, with 7 bases fitting TRBD2. This CDR3 comprises 16 residues. Trimming removed 0 bases from V and 8 bases from J; junction bases left unmatched: 10. Germline V gene sequence: CDR1 SGHNT, CDR2 YENEEA. In nucleotides, the CDR3 is TGTGCCAGCAGCTTAGATGGGAGGGAGGGGAGCGATGAGCAGTTCTTC. Its translation is CASSLDGREGSDEQFF.

This chain uses TRBV18 with TRBJ1-1, with D possibly matching TRBD1 (6 bases). The CDR3 loop spans 15 amino acids. CDR1 is KGHSH, CDR2 LQKENI, per germline. Trimming removed 3 bases from V and 1 base from J, with 12 bases in between. The DNA of the CDR3 is TGTGCCAGCTCACCTTCGACAGGAGAGAACACTGAAGCTTTCTTT. It codes for CASSPSTGENTEAFF.

This sequence joins TRBV5-6 and TRBJ1-2; no clear D gene. The CDR3 has 14 residues. Germline V CDR1 and CDR2: SGHDT, YYEEEE. The V and J ends lost 1 base and 4 bases respectively, with 11 bases between them. The DNA of the CDR3 is TGTGCCAGCAGCTTGATCCCCAGAAGCTATGGCTACACCTTC. Its translation: CASSLIPRSYGYTF.

The chain uses TRBV11-3 and TRBJ2-5, with 7 bases identical to TRBD1. CDR1 and CDR2 from the germline V gene are SGHNT and YENEEA. The V and J ends lost 5 bases and 4 bases, in that order; junction bases with no gene match: 10. This CDR3 region has 15 residues. In DNA form, the CDR3 reads TGTGCCAGCAGCCGAAGGACAGGAAGGAGAGAGACCCAGTACTTC. Amino acid sequence: CASSRRTGRRETQYF.

This chain joins TRBV6-2 or TRBV6-3 and TRBJ1-2; TRBD1 matches at 7 bases. Germline CDR1 is MNHEY and CDR2 is SVGEGT. V lost 5 bases, J lost 6 bases, and 6 bases stayed unmatched. The CDR3 sequence is 13 residues long. The CDR3 region is CASSPQGTDGYTF. The DNA of the CDR3 is TGTGCCAGCAGTCCACAGGGGACGGATGGCTACACCTTC.

This clone was counted a few times. This chain links TRBV4-2 with TRBJ2-6, with D possibly matching TRBD2 (6 bases). This CDR3 spans 16 amino acids. Per germline, CDR1 LGHNA and CDR2 YNFKEQ. Trimming took off 2 bases at V and 3 bases at J, with 11 bases between the two ends. CDR3 region: CASSQTTSFGANVLTF. CDR3 sequence (DNA): TGTGCCAGCAGCCAAACTACTAGCTTTGGGGCCAACGTCCTGACTTTC.

This clone was recorded once. The gene calls are TRBV7-2 and TRBJ2-3; a weak D match, TRBD2 (5 bases). Trimming cost V 4 bases and J 4 bases, with 18 bases left between them. This CDR3 comprises 16 residues. Germline CDR1 reads SGHTA; CDR2 reads FQGNSA. The CDR3 sequence: CASSSIGRGMADTQYF. CDR3 in DNA: TGTGCCAGCAGCTCTATAGGTAGAGGGATGGCAGATACGCAGTATTTT.

This chain connects TRBV7-2 to TRBJ2-1; 12 positions agree with TRBD2. Germline CDR1 and CDR2: SGHTA and FQGNSA. This CDR3 contains 15 residues. V shed 3 bases and J 5 bases; nucleotides not matched to a gene: 2. CDR3 DNA: TGTGCCAGCAGCTTGGGACTAGCGGGCCACAATGAGCAGTTCTTC. Its protein product is CASSLGLAGHNEQFF.

V gene TRBV4-2 combines with J gene TRBJ1-3; D not certain. Per germline, CDR1 LGHNA and CDR2 YNFKEQ. The CDR3 runs 15 residues. The V and J ends lost 1 base and 4 bases respectively, with 11 bases between them. CDR3 DNA sequence: TGTGCCAGCAGCCAAGGGTTGGGAGTGGGAAACACCATATATTTT. It translates to CASSQGLGVGNTIYF.

V and J are TRBV6-5 and TRBJ2-3; 11 bases align to TRBD2. The CDR3 runs to 15 residues. Germline V gene sequence: CDR1 MNHEY, CDR2 SVGAGI. V shed 6 bases and J 4 bases; nucleotides not matched to a gene: 6. CDR3 nucleotides: TGTGCCAGCAGAATAGCGGGGGGGCGGGCAGATACGCAGTATTTT. This encodes CASRIAGGRADTQYF.

This chain connects TRBV7-3 to TRBJ1-1; weak D call: TRBD1 (5 bases). The germline CDR1 and CDR2 sequences are SGHTA and FQGTGA. V was trimmed by 1 base and J by 10 bases, leaving 13 bases between them. This CDR3 region has 13 residues. This CDR3 is CASSLIWGSRAFF. The CDR3 coding sequence is TGTGCCAGCAGCTTAATTTGGGGCTCCAGAGCTTTCTTT.

The CDR3 DNA is TGCGCCAGCAGTGAGATTGCACAGGGGGCGTATTATGGCTACACCTTC. It specifies CASSEIAQGAYYGYTF. The chain couples TRBV10-2 to TRBJ1-2; 9 bases map to TRBD1. J was trimmed by 5 bases and V by 2 bases; bases with no gene match: 9. CDR1 WSHSY and CDR2 SAAADI come from the germline V gene. This CDR3 is built from 16 residues.

This chain links TRBV18 with TRBJ2-3; possible D gene TRBD1, 6 bases. Per germline, CDR1 KGHSH and CDR2 LQKENI. The CDR3 runs to 15 residues. V gave up 3 bases and J gave up 0 bases, with 10 bases separating them. CDR3 amino acids: CASSPVRGSTDTQYF. DNA of the CDR3: TGTGCCAGCTCACCGGTGAGGGGGAGCACAGATACGCAGTATTTT.

The V and J genes are TRBV18 and TRBJ2-5; 8 bases map to TRBD1. The CDR3 is made up of 15 amino acids. Germline V gene lookup returns CDR1 KGHSH and CDR2 LQKENI. Losses at the gene ends were 6 bases for V and 1 base for J; bases not matched to a gene: 7. CDR3 sequence (DNA): TGTGCCAGCTCCGTCTCAGGGGGCCTCCAAGAGACCCAGTACTTC. Translation gives CASSVSGGLQETQYF.

This chain links TRBV5-1 with TRBJ1-4; a possible D gene is TRBD1 (5 bases). Germline-derived CDR1 and CDR2 are SGHRS and YFSETQ. Trimming left V 4 bases short and J 5 bases short, with 12 bases between. The CDR3 is 14 amino acids. The CDR3 region is CASSPAGFNEKLFF. As DNA, the CDR3 is TGCGCCAGCAGCCCCGCAGGGTTCAATGAAAAACTGTTTTTT.

This clone was recorded only once. The chain joins TRBV7-6 to TRBJ1-1; TRBD1 is a possible D gene (6 bases). The V gene's germline CDR1 is SGHVS and CDR2 FNYEAQ. The CDR3 spans 19 residues. V lost 6 bases and J 3 bases, leaving 29 bases between the germline ends. Here the CDR3 reads CASSSGLERGRFLYTEAFF. For the CDR3, the DNA is TGTGCCAGCAGTTCAGGACTAGAGAGGGGGAGATTTTTGTACACTGAAGCTTTCTTT.

The gene calls are TRBV19 and TRBJ1-2, with 8 bases that match TRBD1. Germline V CDR1 and CDR2: LNHDA, SQIVND (reference sequence). The CDR3 loop spans 15 amino acids. The V and J ends lost 5 bases and 4 bases, in that order; junction bases with no gene match: 9. Here the CDR3 DNA reads TGTGCCAGTAGTGCCCAGGGGGCTGTCGGCTATGGCTACACCTTC. Translation gives CASSAQGAVGYGYTF. The full variable domain, its missing parts supplied by reference TRBV19 and TRBJ1-2, is DGGITQSPKYLFRKEGQNVTLSCEQNLNHDAMYWYRQDPGQGLRLIYYSQIVNDFQKGDIAEGYSVSREKKESFPLTVTSAQKNPTAFYLCASSAQGAVGYGYTFGSGTRLTVV.

This chain connects TRBV7-2 to TRBJ1-3; a possible D gene is TRBD1 (5 bases). The CDR3 runs to 16 residues. CDR1 is SGHTA and CDR2 is FQGNSA in the germline V gene. Trimming stripped 1 base from V and 0 bases from J, with 10 bases between. CDR3 sequence: CASSLGGVISGNTIYF. The CDR3 DNA reads as TGTGCCAGCAGCTTAGGGGGGGTGATCTCTGGAAACACCATATATTTT. Full variable domain (rest looked up from reference TRBV7-2 and TRBJ1-3): GAGVSQSPSNKVTEKGKDVELRCDPISGHTALYWYRQSLGQGLEFLIYFQGNSAPDKSGLPSDRFSAERTGGSVSTLTIQRTQQEDSAVYLCASSLGGVISGNTIYFGEGSWLTVV.

V is TRBV11-2 and J is TRBJ2-2; D perhaps matches TRBD2 (6 bases). Germline V gene data show CDR1 as SGHAT and CDR2 as FQNNGV. V was trimmed by 5 bases and J by 1 base, leaving 14 bases between them. This CDR3 has 16 residues. CDR3 amino acids: CASSVSGGLNTGELFF. CDR3 bases: TGTGCCAGCAGCGTTTCCGGGGGATTGAACACCGGGGAGCTGTTTTTT.

This chain joins TRBV19 and TRBJ2-5, with 11 bases aligning to TRBD1. CDR1 and CDR2 from the germline V gene are LNHDA and SQIVND (reference sequence). The CDR3 is 16 amino acids. V was pared by 5 bases and J by 0 bases, with 5 bases of the junction left unmatched. The CDR3 reads CASSGDRGRYQETQYF. DNA for the CDR3: TGTGCCAGTAGTGGGGACAGGGGGAGGTACCAAGAGACCCAGTACTTC.